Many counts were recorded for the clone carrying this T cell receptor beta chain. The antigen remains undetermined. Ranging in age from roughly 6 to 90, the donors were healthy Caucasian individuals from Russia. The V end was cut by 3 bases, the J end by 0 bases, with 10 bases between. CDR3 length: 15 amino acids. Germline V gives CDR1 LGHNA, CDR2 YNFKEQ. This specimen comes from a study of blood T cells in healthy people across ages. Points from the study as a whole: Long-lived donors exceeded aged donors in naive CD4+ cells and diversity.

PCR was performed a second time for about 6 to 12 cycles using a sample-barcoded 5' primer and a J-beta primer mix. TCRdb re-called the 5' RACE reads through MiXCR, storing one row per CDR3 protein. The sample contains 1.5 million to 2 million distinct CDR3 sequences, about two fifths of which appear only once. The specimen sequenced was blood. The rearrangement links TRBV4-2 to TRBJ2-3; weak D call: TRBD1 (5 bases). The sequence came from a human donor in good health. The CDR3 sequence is CASSQNGQSTDTQYF. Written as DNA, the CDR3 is TGTGCCAGCAGCCAGAACGGACAAAGCACAGATACGCAGTATTTT.